The rows below give T cell receptor beta chains drawn from one sample of a study of shared clonotypes between healthy human individuals. TCRdb keeps only in-frame clones here, not all; method: immunoSEQ multiplex PCR. The sample consists of millions of clones, about 95% of them appearing once. What was sequenced was naive CD4+ T cells sorted from blood. The receptor source for this set is a man between 18 and 29 years old in good health. The CDR3 runs from the conserved cysteine through the conserved F or W. D genes are given only for firm matches. For some rows the clone size is stated as once, few or many, or as a class when expanded; others skip it.

TRBD1	-	TRBV18	TRBJ1-4	TGTGCCAGCTCACCACCCCAGGGACAGGGTGGAGAAAAACTGTTTTTT	CASSPPQGQGGEKLFF
-	once	TRBV19	TRBJ1-3	TGTGCCAGTAGTCCCGAGCAACAGCGCTCTGGAAACACCATATATTTT	CASSPEQQRSGNTIYF
TRBD1	-	TRBV7-2	TRBJ1-4	TGTGCCAGCAGCTTAGGTGGGACAGCTAATGAAAAACTGTTTTTT	CASSLGGTANEKLFF
-	-	TRBV9	TRBJ2-3	TGTGCCAGCAGCGTCGTCAGTGGAGGCACAGATACGCAGTATTTT	CASSVVSGGTDTQYF
TRBD2	-	TRBV6-6	TRBJ2-1	TGTGCCAGCAGCCCCGGACTAGCGGGGGCGGATGAGCAGTTCTTC	CASSPGLAGADEQFF
-	-	TRBV29-1	TRBJ2-2	TGCAGCGTGGGGGGAAACACCGGGGAGCTGTTTTTT	CSVGGNTGELFF
-	-	TRBV5-1	TRBJ2-7	TGCGCCAGCAGCTTTCAGGGAGTTATCTACGAGCAGTACTTC	CASSFQGVIYEQYF
-	once	TRBV5-1	TRBJ2-7	TGCGCCAGCAGCTTGGCCCTAGAAGCCTACGAGCAGTACTTC	CASSLALEAYEQYF
TRBD1	-	TRBV27	TRBJ1-1	TGTGCCAGCAGTTTTACAGGGGAGGCTGAAGCTTTCTTT	CASSFTGEAEAFF
-	few	TRBV6-1	TRBJ1-6	TGTGCCAGCAGTGAAGACAGCTCCTATAATTCACCCCTCCACTTT	CASSEDSSYNSPLHF
-	-	TRBV5-1	TRBJ1-3	TGCGCCAGCAGCTCGGACACGAGCTCTGGAAACACCATATATTTT	CASSSDTSSGNTIYF
-	-	TRBV2	TRBJ1-6	TGTGCCAGCTGGCAGGGAGACGGACCCCTCCACTTT	CASWQGDGPLHF
-	-	TRBV30	TRBJ2-1	TGTGCCTGGAGTGTATGGCTAGAGAGGGGCAATGAGCAGTTCTTC	CAWSVWLERGNEQFF
TRBD1	-	TRBV6-1	TRBJ1-2	TGTGCCAGCAGTGAAGCAGGGACAGGGAACGGCTACACCTTC	CASSEAGTGNGYTF
-	-	TRBV19	TRBJ1-2	TGTGCCAGTAGTATGCCCAGGCCCATACCGAGCTATGGCTACACCTTC	CASSMPRPIPSYGYTF
-	-	TRBV5-4	TRBJ2-2	TGTGCCAGCAGCTTCGGGGGGAACACCGGGGAGCTGTTTTTT	CASSFGGNTGELFF
TRBD1	-	TRBV30	TRBJ2-7	TGTGCCTGGAAGAGACAGGGAAGCTCCTACGAGCAGTACTTC	CAWKRQGSSYEQYF
-	-	TRBV25-1	TRBJ1-6	TGTGCCAGCAGTGATGGCCCCCGTCGTTCACCCCTCCACTTT	CASSDGPRRSPLHF
TRBD1	-	TRBV6-1	TRBJ2-1	TGTGCCAGCACCAACAGGGGCGCCTACAATGAGCAGTTCTTC	CASTNRGAYNEQFF
-	once	TRBV27	TRBJ2-7	TGTGCCAGCAGTTTCGACAGCTCCTACGAGCAGTACTTC	CASSFDSSYEQYF
-	once	TRBV6-6	TRBJ1-4	TGTGCCAGCAGTTTCCAGTTTGAGGAAAAACTGTTTTTT	CASSFQFEEKLFF
-	-	TRBV6-5	TRBJ1-6	TGTGCCAGCAGTGAGATTGGGAATTCACCCCTCCACTTT	CASSEIGNSPLHF
TRBD1	-	TRBV28	TRBJ2-5	TGTGCCAGCAGCCAACGGACAGGGGGGGTTCAAGAGACCCAGTACTTC	CASSQRTGGVQETQYF
-	-	TRBV10-3	TRBJ2-3	TGTGCCATCAGTGGTGCTAGCACAGATACGCAGTATTTT	CAISGASTDTQYF
TRBD2	-	TRBV6-7	TRBJ2-7	TGTGCCAGCAGTTATCACGGACTAGCGGGAGCAGGGGAGCAGTACTTC	CASSYHGLAGAGEQYF
TRBD1	-	TRBV6-1	TRBJ2-7	TGTGCCAGCAGTACCTACAGGGGGGACTACGAGCAGTACTTC	CASSTYRGDYEQYF
-	-	TRBV6-6	TRBJ1-4	TGTGCCAGCATTATAGTGGCGAAGGATGAAAAACTGTTTTTT	CASIIVAKDEKLFF
-	-	TRBV4-1	TRBJ2-4	TGCGCCAGCAGCCAAGATCCCAGCGCTTCCCTAAACATTCAGTACTTC	CASSQDPSASLNIQYF
TRBD1	-	TRBV18	TRBJ2-7	TGTGCCAGCTCACCAGGACAGGACAGCTCCTACGAGCAGTACTTC	CASSPGQDSSYEQYF
-	once	TRBV30	TRBJ1-5	TGTGCCTGGAGTGTTGATCGGTTCGGGGGGAATAGCAATCAGCCCCAGCATTTT	CAWSVDRFGGNSNQPQHF
TRBD1	-	TRBV10-3	TRBJ2-5	TGTGCCATCAGTGGCTCGACAGGGACGGAGACCCAGTACTTC	CAISGSTGTETQYF
TRBD1	-	TRBV5-1	TRBJ2-6	TGCGCCAGCAGCTTGGACGGGACAGGTTCTTCCTCTGGGGCCAACGTCCTGACTTTC	CASSLDGTGSSSGANVLTF
-	-	TRBV23-1	TRBJ2-5	TGCGCCAGCAGTCAATCGTGGACAAAGACCCAGTACTTC	CASSQSWTKTQYF
-	-	TRBV7-2	TRBJ1-2	TGTGCCAGCAGCTTAGACCGTTGGGGCAGTACTAACTATGGCTACACCTTC	CASSLDRWGSTNYGYTF
TRBD1	-	TRBV5-1	TRBJ2-7	TGCGCCAGCAGCCCCTCCGGGGACAGATACGACGAGCAGTACTTC	CASSPSGDRYDEQYF
-	-	TRBV9	TRBJ2-7	TGTGCCAGCAGTGCCCGTACAGAGTCAACCTACGAGCAGTACTTC	CASSARTESTYEQYF
TRBD1	-	TRBV10-3	TRBJ1-5	TGTGCCATCAGCGTTGACAGGGTCAATCAGCCCCAGCATTTT	CAISVDRVNQPQHF
-	-	TRBV2	TRBJ1-5	TGTGCCAGCAGTGTTGAGGGTCGTCAGCCCCAGCATTTT	CASSVEGRQPQHF
-	-	TRBV21-1	TRBJ1-6	TGTGCCAGCAGCGCCCGGGACAGGGGATCACCCCTCCACTTT	CASSARDRGSPLHF
-	-	TRBV5-4	TRBJ1-1	TGTGCCAGCAGTGAGACCAAGAACACTGAAGCTTTCTTT	CASSETKNTEAFF
TRBD1	-	TRBV5-4	TRBJ1-1	TGTGCCAGCAGCTTTCGGACCGACAGGGTTGAAGCTTTCTTT	CASSFRTDRVEAFF
-	-	TRBV27	TRBJ2-7	TGTGCCAGCAGTTTATCGACAGTCTCAGAGCAGTACTTC	CASSLSTVSEQYF
-	-	TRBV5-4	TRBJ2-7	TGTGCCAGCAGCATGGACAGAGCCGTGTACGAGCAGTACTTC	CASSMDRAVYEQYF
TRBD1	once	TRBV10-2	TRBJ1-1	TGCGCCAGCAGCCGGGACAGGGGTGACACTGAAGCTTTCTTT	CASSRDRGDTEAFF
-	-	TRBV5-8	TRBJ2-1	TGTGCCAGCACCCCATTAGGGATCGCCTCCTACAATGAGCAGTTCTTC	CASTPLGIASYNEQFF
-	-	TRBV27	TRBJ2-4	TGTGCCAGCATGGGGAACCGGGGACAAAACATTCAGTACTTC	CASMGNRGQNIQYF
TRBD2	-	TRBV27	TRBJ2-1	TGTGCCAGCAGCTTACCGGGACTAGCGGGAGTAAATGAGCAGTTCTTC	CASSLPGLAGVNEQFF
TRBD1	-	TRBV30	TRBJ1-4	TGTGCCTGGAGTTGGGGACAGGGGCCATATGATGAAAAACTGTTTTTT	CAWSWGQGPYDEKLFF
TRBD1	-	TRBV18	TRBJ1-1	TGTGCCAGCTCGTCCGGGACAGGGAGAATGGGGACTGAAGCTTTCTTT	CASSSGTGRMGTEAFF
-	-	TRBV18	TRBJ2-5	TGTGCCAGCTCACCATTGGGTTCGGGCGCCCAAGAGACCCAGTACTTC	CASSPLGSGAQETQYF
-	-	TRBV5-6	TRBJ2-5	TGTGCCAGCAGTCGGAGGCTGGGCGGGGCGGGAGAGACCCAGTACTTC	CASSRRLGGAGETQYF
-	once	TRBV9	TRBJ2-7	TGTGCCAGCAGCGTCGGGTTGAGTTTGGGTGATGACGAGCAGTACTTC	CASSVGLSLGDDEQYF
-	-	TRBV2	TRBJ1-1	TGTGCCAGCATACCGGGACAGAACACTGAAGCTTTCTTT	CASIPGQNTEAFF
-	-	TRBV6-1	TRBJ2-7	TGTGCCAGCACCCGGGACGGCGGCTCCTACGGGCAGTACTTC	CASTRDGGSYGQYF